This T cell receptor (beta chain) was found in a study of control samples from healthy donors and cancer patients. Measured with immunoSEQ multiplex PCR; TCRdb has only the in-frame clones, and not every one. The sample has 100,000 to 130,000 clones, around 80% seen once. The CDR3 is 15 amino acids. Germline loops: CDR1 SEHNR, CDR2 FQNEAQ (reference sequence). Trimming shortened V by 2 bases and J by 8 bases, and 13 bases separated the two germline ends. The V call is TRBV7-9, the J call TRBJ1-6, with a weak D call TRBD1 (5 bases). Sequencing was carried out using blood. This receptor was taken from a man younger than 35 in good health. The CDR3 DNA is TGTGCCAGCAGCTTAATAGGGCGGGACCATTCACCCCTCCACTTT. It yields the protein CASSLIGRDHSPLHF.